This record concerns one T cell receptor beta chain sequence. Its antigen is not identified. This specimen belongs to a study of cytomegalovirus exposure and HLA in healthy donors. The wider study: Approximately 85 million unique TCRs from HLA-typed donors were held in an early release of data. Study results and caveats: In an earlier analysis, about 87% or about 30%: the productive usage of most TCR beta V segments. The listing of 150 to 200 TCR beta chains classed them as cytomegalovirus-associated. Later work found that TCR association rates differed between HLA loci; DRB1 had the most and HLA-C the fewest.

Trimming stripped 0 bases from V and 5 bases from J, with 16 bases between. This CDR3 has 15 amino acids. Germline CDR1 and CDR2: GTSNPN and SVGIG (reference sequence). The study ran its PCR with 60 Vbeta and 13 Jbeta primers. Sequencing was performed with immunoSEQ multiplex PCR; in TCRdb, only in-frame clones are kept and a portion is missing. The table lists some 210,000 clones, roughly four fifths of them singletons, with approximately 2% in the top ten. The receptor's source is a woman aged 25 to 39 in good health and CMV-seropositive. V and J are TRBV30 and TRBJ2-5, with D maybe TRBD1 (5 bases). The sequenced sample consisted of PBMCs. The CDR3 here is CAWSVPQGRAETQYF. The CDR3 DNA sequence: TGTGCCTGGAGTGTCCCCCAGGGTCGGGCCGAGACCCAGTACTTC.